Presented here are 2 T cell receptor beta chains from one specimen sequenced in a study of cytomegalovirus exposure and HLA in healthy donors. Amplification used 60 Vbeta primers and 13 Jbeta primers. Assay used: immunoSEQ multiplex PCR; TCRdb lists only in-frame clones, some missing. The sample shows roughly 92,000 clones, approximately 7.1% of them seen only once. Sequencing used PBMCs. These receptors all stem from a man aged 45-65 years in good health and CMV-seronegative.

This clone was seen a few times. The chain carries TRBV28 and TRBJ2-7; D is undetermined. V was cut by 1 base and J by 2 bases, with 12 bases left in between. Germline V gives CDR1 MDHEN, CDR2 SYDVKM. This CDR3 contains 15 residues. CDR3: CASSLYRSYTYEQYF. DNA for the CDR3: TGTGCCAGCAGTTTATATCGTTCTTACACCTACGAGCAGTACTTC. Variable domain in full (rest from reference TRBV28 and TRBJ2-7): DVKVTQSSRYLVKRTGEKVFLECVQDMDHENMFWYRQDPGLGLRLIYFSYDVKMKEKGDIPEGYSVSREKKERFSLILESASTNQTSMYLCASSLYRSYTYEQYFGPGTRLTVT.

The CDR3 here is CASSSYRQGPYSYNEQFF. CDR3 nucleotide sequence: TGTGCCAGCAGTTCGTACCGACAGGGCCCCTATTCCTACAATGAGCAGTTCTTC. The gene calls are TRBV28 and TRBJ2-1, with 7 positions matching TRBD1. The CDR3 spans 18 residues. V trimming: 4 bases; J trimming: 1 base; junction bases outside the gene matches: 13. Germline CDR1 MDHEN, CDR2 SYDVKM.